Listed below are T cell receptor beta chains from one sample, sequenced in a study of T cells in Graves' hyperthyroidism and ophthalmopathy. TCRdb passed the multiplex PCR reads through MiXCR, listing each CDR3 protein once. The table has some 700,000 distinct CDR3 sequences, 15% to 20% seen once. Sequenced material: blood. These receptors came from a man aged 45-65 years with Graves' hyperthyroidism. CDR3s include the opening cysteine and the closing phenylalanine or tryptophan. The D gene is left open where the match is weak. Expanded clones get a size class; other rows say once, few or many, or leave the size out.

CDR3nt	CDR3aa	v_gene	d_gene	j_gene	abundance
TGTGCCAGCAGGACGGACACCGCCGCCTACGAGCAGTACTTC	CASRTDTAAYEQYF	TRBV28	-	TRBJ2-7	few
TGTGCCAGCAGTTTTTTCCGGGACAGCAACGAGCAGTACTTC	CASSFFRDSNEQYF	TRBV12-3/TRBV12-4	TRBD1	TRBJ2-7	many
TGTGCCAGCAGCTTAGATCCCAGGGGGCATCGTAGTTTGGATGAGCAGTTCTTC	CASSLDPRGHRSLDEQFF	TRBV11-2	TRBD1	TRBJ2-1	few
TGTGCCAGTACCTCAATAGGACAGGGCTATGGGGCCAACGTCCTGACTTTC	CASTSIGQGYGANVLTF	TRBV19	TRBD1	TRBJ2-6	many
TGCAGCGTTGAAGAGCTATTCAGGGGAAGGACCGAGCAGTACTTC	CSVEELFRGRTEQYF	TRBV29-1	-	TRBJ2-7	few
TGTGCCAGCAGTTATTTTCCGGAAGGGGGCAATGAGCAGTTCTTC	CASSYFPEGGNEQFF	TRBV6-1	-	TRBJ2-1	many
TGTGCCAGCAGTTTGTCCAGGACTCAAGAGACCCAGTACTTC	CASSLSRTQETQYF	TRBV28	-	TRBJ2-5	many
TGCGCCACCACCAAGGGGGACTCCTACAATGAGCAGTTCTTC	CATTKGDSYNEQFF	TRBV5-1	-	TRBJ2-1	-
TGTGCCAGCAGCTCCCCGGGGGGGAGGAGCTCCTACGAGCAGTACTTC	CASSSPGGRSSYEQYF	TRBV13	TRBD2	TRBJ2-7	-
TGCGCCAGCAGCTTGGGACCCCCTGGCAACTACGAGCAGTACTTC	CASSLGPPGNYEQYF	TRBV5-1	-	TRBJ2-7	-
TGTGCCAGCAGAAGACTAGCGGGAGTTACCGGGGAGCTGTTTTTT	CASRRLAGVTGELFF	TRBV2	TRBD2	TRBJ2-2	many
TGCAGCGGACGGCGGGAGACCCAGTACTTC	CSGRRETQYF	TRBV29-1	-	TRBJ2-5	few
TGTGCCAGCTCACCAGGGCTAGCGGGAGCGACAGATACGCAGTATTTT	CASSPGLAGATDTQYF	TRBV18	TRBD2	TRBJ2-3	-
TGTGCCAGTAGTATTGAGGCGGGAGGCAAAAACATTCAGTACTTC	CASSIEAGGKNIQYF	TRBV19	TRBD2	TRBJ2-4	-
TGTGCCAGCAGCCACTTAACAGGATTTAGCACAGATACGCAGTATTTT	CASSHLTGFSTDTQYF	TRBV6-1	-	TRBJ2-3	-